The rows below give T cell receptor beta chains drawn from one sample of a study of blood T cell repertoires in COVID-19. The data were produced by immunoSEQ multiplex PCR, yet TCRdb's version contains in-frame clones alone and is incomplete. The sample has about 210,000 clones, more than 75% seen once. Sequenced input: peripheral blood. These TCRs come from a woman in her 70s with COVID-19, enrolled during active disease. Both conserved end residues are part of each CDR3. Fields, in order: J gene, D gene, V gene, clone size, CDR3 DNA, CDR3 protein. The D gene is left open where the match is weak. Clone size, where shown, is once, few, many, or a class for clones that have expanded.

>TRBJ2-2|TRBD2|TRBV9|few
TGTGCCAGCAGCGTTAGCGGGATCTCGAACACCGGGGAGCTGTTTTTT
CASSVSGISNTGELFF
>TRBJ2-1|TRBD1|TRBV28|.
TGTGCCAGCAGTTTCACAGGGGGCAGGAATGAGCAGTTCTTC
CASSFTGGRNEQFF
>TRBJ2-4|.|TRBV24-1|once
TGTGCCACCAGTGATCCTGGAGTGGCCAAAAACATTCAGTACTTC
CATSDPGVAKNIQYF
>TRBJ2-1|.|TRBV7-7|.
TGTGCCAGCAGCTCGGGATCAAGCTCCTACAATGAGCAGTTCTTC
CASSSGSSSYNEQFF
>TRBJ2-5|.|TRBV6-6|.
TGTGCCAGCAGTTATCTAGTGGGTTCCTCGGGGGAGACCCAGTACTTC
CASSYLVGSSGETQYF
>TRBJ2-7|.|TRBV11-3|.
TGTGCCAGCAGCTTAGATTTCTGGGCAGAGCAGTACTTC
CASSLDFWAEQYF
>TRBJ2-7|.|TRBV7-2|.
TGTGCCAGCAGCCCTCGCGCAGAGGTGGGTGAGCAGTACTTC
CASSPRAEVGEQYF
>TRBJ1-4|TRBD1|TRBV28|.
TGTGCCAGCAGTTCCCGACAGGGTTCGGGTGCAAAACTGTTTTTT
CASSSRQGSGAKLFF
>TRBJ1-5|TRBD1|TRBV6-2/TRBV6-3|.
TGTGCCAGCAGCCCCACATTAGGGGGCAGCGGCAATCAGCCCCAGCATTTT
CASSPTLGGSGNQPQHF
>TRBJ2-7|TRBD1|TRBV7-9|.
TGTGCCAGCAGCTCCCGGGGTGGGACAGGCTTCTACGAGCAGTACTTC
CASSSRGGTGFYEQYF
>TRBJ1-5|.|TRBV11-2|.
TGTGCCAGCAGCTTAGACAGGGGCAATCAGCCCCAGCATTTT
CASSLDRGNQPQHF
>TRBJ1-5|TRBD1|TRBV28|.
TGTGCCAGCATTTCAGGGGGACAGGGGAATCAGCCCCAGCATTTT
CASISGGQGNQPQHF
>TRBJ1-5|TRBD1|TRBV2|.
TGTGCCAGCAGTGAAATCGGGACAGGGAATCAGCCCCAGCATTTT
CASSEIGTGNQPQHF
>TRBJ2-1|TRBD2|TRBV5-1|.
TGCGCCAGCAGCCCACCGGAGCGGGAGGGCAATGAGCAGTTCTTC
CASSPPEREGNEQFF
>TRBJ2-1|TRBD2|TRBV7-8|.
TGTGCCAGCAGCTTAGGGGTTGCGAGCGGGGCTCCGGGGCAGTTCTTC
CASSLGVASGAPGQFF
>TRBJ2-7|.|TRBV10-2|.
TGCGCCAGCAGTGAGTCCGGGGGAAGCTCCTACGAGCAGTACTTC
CASSESGGSSYEQYF
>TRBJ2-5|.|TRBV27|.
TGTGCCAGCAATAATTTGGGGAGCCAAGAGACCCAGTACTTC
CASNNLGSQETQYF
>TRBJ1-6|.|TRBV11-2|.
TGTGCCAGCAGCCCAGGGCGACAGGCTACTTCACCCCTCCACTTT
CASSPGRQATSPLHF
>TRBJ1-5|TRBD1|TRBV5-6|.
TGTGCCAGCAGCTTGGGAGGACAGGGCAATCAGCCCCAGCATTTT
CASSLGGQGNQPQHF
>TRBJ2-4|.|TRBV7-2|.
TGTGCCAGCAGCTCCCTCCCCCCTCCCAAAAACATTCAGTACTTC
CASSSLPPPKNIQYF
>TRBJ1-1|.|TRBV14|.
TGTGCCAGCAGCCAAGACAGGTACAGCACTGAAGCTTTCTTT
CASSQDRYSTEAFF
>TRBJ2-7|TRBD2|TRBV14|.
TGTGCCAGCAGCCAAGATCTCTCTAGCGGGCTCTACGAGCAGTACTTC
CASSQDLSSGLYEQYF
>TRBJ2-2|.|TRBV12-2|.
TGTGCAAGTCGCTTAGGTGTGAGGAGCGGGAGGCCCCCCGGGGAGCTGTTTTTT
CASRLGVRSGRPPGELFF
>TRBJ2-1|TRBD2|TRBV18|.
TGTGCCAGCTCACCCAGACTAGCGGAGTACAATGAGCAGTTCTTC
CASSPRLAEYNEQFF
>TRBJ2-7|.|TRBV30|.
TGTGCCCGAGGGGTAGACGGGAGTACTGCCGAGCAGTACTTC
CARGVDGSTAEQYF
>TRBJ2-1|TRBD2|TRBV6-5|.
TGTGCCAGCACTACGGGACTAGCGGGCGCCTATGAGCAGTTCTTC
CASTTGLAGAYEQFF
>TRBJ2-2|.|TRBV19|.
TGTGCCAGTAGTATTTATTTTAACACCGGGGAGCTGTTTTTT
CASSIYFNTGELFF
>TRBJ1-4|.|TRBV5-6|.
TGTGCCAGCAGCTGGGAGGGCAGCACAACTAATGAAAAACTGTTTTTT
CASSWEGSTTNEKLFF
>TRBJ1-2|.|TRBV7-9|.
TGTGCCAGCAGCTTAGGGGCAGGGGCGGACTATGGCTACACCTTC
CASSLGAGADYGYTF
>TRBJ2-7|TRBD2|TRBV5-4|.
TGTGCCAGCAGCTTGACTAGCGACTCCTACGAGCAGTACTTC
CASSLTSDSYEQYF
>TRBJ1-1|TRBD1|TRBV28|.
TGTGCCAGCAGTTTACTGGGACAGATTGAAGCTTTCTTT
CASSLLGQIEAFF
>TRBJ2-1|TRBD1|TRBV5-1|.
TGCGCCAGCAGCTTGGGGGACAGGGGGATACACAATGAGCAGTTCTTC
CASSLGDRGIHNEQFF
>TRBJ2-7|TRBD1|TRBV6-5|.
TGTGCCAGCAGTTACCCCGGGACAGGGGAGGGAGAGCAGTACTTC
CASSYPGTGEGEQYF
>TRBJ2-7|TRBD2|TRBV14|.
TGTGCCAGCAGCCAAGTGACTAGCGGAGGCGCCTACGAGCAGTACTTC
CASSQVTSGGAYEQYF
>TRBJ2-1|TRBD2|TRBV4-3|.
TGCGCCAGCAGCCAAGATTTATCCGGGACTAGCGGGAGGAGCCATGAGCAGTTCTTC
CASSQDLSGTSGRSHEQFF
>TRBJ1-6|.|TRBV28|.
TGTGCCAGCAGTTTAGGGACACGGCAGACTTCCCTCCACTTT
CASSLGTRQTSLHF
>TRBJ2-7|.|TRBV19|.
TGTGCCAGTAGTATAGGCCCCCGGCGGGACAGAGCCTACGAGCAGTACTTC
CASSIGPRRDRAYEQYF
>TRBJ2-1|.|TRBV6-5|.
TGTGCCAGCAGTTATCTGACAGAGCAGTTCTTC
CASSYLTEQFF
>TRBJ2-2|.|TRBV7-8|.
TGTGCCAGCAGCTTCAGGCTATCGAACACCGGGGAGCTGTTTTTT
CASSFRLSNTGELFF
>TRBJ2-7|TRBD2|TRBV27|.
TGTGCCAGCAGTTTAGCGATAGCGGGCTCCTACGAGCAGTACTTC
CASSLAIAGSYEQYF
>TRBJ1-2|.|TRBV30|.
TGTGCCTGGAGTGTAGTGACAGGAGTCGGCTACACCTTC
CAWSVVTGVGYTF
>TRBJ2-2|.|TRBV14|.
TGTGCCAGCAGCCAAGCTAGGGGCACCGGGGAGCTGTTTTTT
CASSQARGTGELFF
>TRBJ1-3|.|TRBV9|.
TGTGCCAGCAGCACTCGGACGGGAGCCTCTGGAAACACCATATATTTT
CASSTRTGASGNTIYF
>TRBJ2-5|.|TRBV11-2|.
TGTGCCAGCAGCCCTACGGGGTCGACGGAGACCCAGTACTTC
CASSPTGSTETQYF
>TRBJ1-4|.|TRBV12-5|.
TGTGCTAGTGGTTTGACCGGACAGACGGAAACCAATGAAAAACTGTTTTTT
CASGLTGQTETNEKLFF
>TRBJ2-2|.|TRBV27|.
TGTGCCAGCAGTTTACGAGGTGGGGGGGCGACGAACACCGGGGAGCTGTTTTTT
CASSLRGGGATNTGELFF
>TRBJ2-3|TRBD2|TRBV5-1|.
TGCGCCAGCAGCTCCTCTAGCGGGAGTGATACGCAGTATTTT
CASSSSSGSDTQYF
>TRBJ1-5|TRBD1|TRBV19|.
TGTGCCAGTAGTAGGGAACAGGGGGCGAGACAGCCCCAGCATTTT
CASSREQGARQPQHF
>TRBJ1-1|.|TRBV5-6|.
TGTGCCAGCCGGGACACTGAAGCTTTCTTT
CASRDTEAFF
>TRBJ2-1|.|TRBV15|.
TGTGCCACCAGCAGAGCTTTGGACAGGGGGCTAACTAGCGGGAACTACAATGAGCAGTTCTTC
CATSRALDRGLTSGNYNEQFF
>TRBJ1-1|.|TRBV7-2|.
TGTGCCAGCAGCTTCTCCCACGGTAGTGGTGAAGCTTTCTTT
CASSFSHGSGEAFF
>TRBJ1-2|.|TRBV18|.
TGTGCCAGCTCACCAGGAGCGAGCTATGGCTACACCTTC
CASSPGASYGYTF
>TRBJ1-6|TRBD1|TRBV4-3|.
TGCGCCAGCAGCCAAGATTTTGGGGGACAGGGAATTTCACCCCTCCACTTT
CASSQDFGGQGISPLHF
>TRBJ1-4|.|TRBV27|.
TGTGCCAGCAGAAGGGGGGGGACGACTAATGAAAAACTGTTTTTT
CASRRGGTTNEKLFF
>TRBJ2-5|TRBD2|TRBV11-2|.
TGTGCCAGCAGCTTAGGGGAGGGGCGGGCCCAGTACTTC
CASSLGEGRAQYF
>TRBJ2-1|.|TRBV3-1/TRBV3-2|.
TGTGCCAGCAGCCAAGATGGAGCTTTTGAGCAGTTCTTC
CASSQDGAFEQFF
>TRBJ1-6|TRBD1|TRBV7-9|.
TGTGCCAGCTCCATACAGGGGAATTCACCCCTCCACTTT
CASSIQGNSPLHF